This T cell receptor (beta chain) was found in a study of OX40 agonist ivuxolimab in advanced cancers. For the study at large: Cancers in dose escalation were hepatocellular, melanoma, renal cell and head and neck.

The V and J ends lost 3 bases and 5 bases, in that order; junction bases with no gene match: 3. Germline CDR1 is SGHVS and CDR2 is FQNEAQ. The CDR3 sequence is 13 residues long. Clones were read by immunoSEQ multiplex PCR, and TCRdb kept only the in-frame ones, dropping some. The table lists 61,000 or so clones, approximately 80% of them singletons. The specimen comprised CD4+ or CD8+ T cells sorted from blood, sampled in a trial of the OX40 agonist ivuxolimab. This chain uses TRBV7-8 with TRBJ1-1; 7 bases agree with TRBD1. The receptor's source is an adult with an advanced solid tumor such as melanoma, head and neck, liver or kidney cancer. The CDR3 DNA follows: TGTGCCAGCAGCTTTACAGGGGAAACTGAAGCTTTCTTT. This codes for CASSFTGETEAFF.